These T cell receptor beta chains were read from a single sample in a study of cytomegalovirus exposure and HLA in healthy donors. Libraries were prepared by immunoSEQ multiplex PCR; TCRdb keeps only in-frame clonotypes and omits some of them. The table shows about 160,000 clones, with 70% to 90% occurring only once. The material sequenced was PBMCs. These receptors all come from a young man in good health and CMV-seronegative. CDR3s include the opening cysteine and the closing phenylalanine or tryptophan. Fields, in order: D gene, V gene, J gene, CDR3 DNA, CDR3 protein. The D gene is left open where the match is weak.

TRBD2	TRBV5-1	TRBJ2-1	TGCGCCAGCAGCTACGGGACTAGCGGTATCCCTGTGGTTGAGCAGTTCTTC	CASSYGTSGIPVVEQFF
NA	TRBV28	TRBJ2-2	TGTGCCAGCAGTTTTAGAGCCACCGGGGAGCTGTTTTTT	CASSFRATGELFF
TRBD1	TRBV7-2	TRBJ1-3	TGTGCCAGCAGCTTAAAACCGGGACAGATCTCTGGAAACACCATATATTTT	CASSLKPGQISGNTIYF
NA	TRBV27	TRBJ1-3	TGTGCCAGCAGTTTATCGTCTACTGGAAACACCATATATTTT	CASSLSSTGNTIYF
NA	TRBV28	TRBJ1-2	TGTGCCAGCAGACGACAGAACTATGGCTACACCTTC	CASRRQNYGYTF
NA	TRBV4-1	TRBJ2-7	TGCGCCAGCAGCCAACCCGGGGATTGGTGGTCCTACGAGCAGTACTTC	CASSQPGDWWSYEQYF
TRBD1	TRBV10-3	TRBJ2-3	TGTGCCATCAGTGAGTCGACAGGGGCGGATACGCAGTATTTT	CAISESTGADTQYF
NA	TRBV6-1	TRBJ2-5	TGTGCCAGCAGTGCCACCCACGGCGCCTTAGAGGCCCAGTACTTC	CASSATHGALEAQYF
NA	TRBV11-3	TRBJ2-3	TGTGCCAGCAGCTCAGGGGAGACAGATACGCAGTATTTT	CASSSGETDTQYF
NA	TRBV6-1	TRBJ1-2	TGTGCCAGCAGCCAAGGTTCAGGGACTAACTATGGCTACACCTTC	CASSQGSGTNYGYTF
NA	TRBV21-1	TRBJ2-5	TGTGCCAGCAACGAATTAGAAGGCGGGGAGAAGAACCAAGAGACCCAGTACTTC	CASNELEGGEKNQETQYF
NA	TRBV19	TRBJ2-2	TGTGCCAGTAGATATACCACCGCGGGGGAGCTGTTTTTT	CASRYTTAGELFF
NA	TRBV27	TRBJ1-2	TGTGCCAGCAGTTTAAGGACGGAGGGCTATGGCTACACCTTC	CASSLRTEGYGYTF
TRBD2	TRBV6-6	TRBJ2-7	TGTGCCAGCAAACTGGGTAGGACTAGCGGTTCCTACGAGCAGTACTTC	CASKLGRTSGSYEQYF
NA	TRBV27	TRBJ1-2	TGTGCCAGCAGTTTTGCGGGGGCCTCTAACTATGGCTACACCTTC	CASSFAGASNYGYTF
NA	TRBV7-2	TRBJ2-7	TGTGCCAGCAGCCCACCGACAGCCACCTACGAGCAGTACTTC	CASSPPTATYEQYF